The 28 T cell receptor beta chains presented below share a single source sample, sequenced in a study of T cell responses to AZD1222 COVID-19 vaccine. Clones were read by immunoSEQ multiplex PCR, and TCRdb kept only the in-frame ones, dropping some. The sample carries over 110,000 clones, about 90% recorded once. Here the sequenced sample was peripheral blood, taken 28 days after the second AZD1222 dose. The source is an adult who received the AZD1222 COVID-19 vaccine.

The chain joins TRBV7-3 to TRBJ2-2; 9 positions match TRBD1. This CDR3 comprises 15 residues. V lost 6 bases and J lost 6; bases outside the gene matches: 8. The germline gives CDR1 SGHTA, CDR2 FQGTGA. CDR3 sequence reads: CASSQQGAYAGELFF. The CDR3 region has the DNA TGTGCCAGCAGTCAACAGGGGGCGTACGCCGGGGAGCTGTTTTTT.

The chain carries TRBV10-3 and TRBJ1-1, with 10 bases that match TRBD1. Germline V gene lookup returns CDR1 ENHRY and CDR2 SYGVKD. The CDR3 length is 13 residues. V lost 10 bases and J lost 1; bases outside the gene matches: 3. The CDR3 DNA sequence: TGTGCCACGGGGACAGGGGCGAACACTGAAGCTTTCTTT. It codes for CATGTGANTEAFF.

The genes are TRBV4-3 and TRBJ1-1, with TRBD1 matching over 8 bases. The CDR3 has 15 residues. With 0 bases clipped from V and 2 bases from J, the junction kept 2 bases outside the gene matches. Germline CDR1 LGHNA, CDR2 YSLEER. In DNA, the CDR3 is TGCGCCAGCAGCCAAGACGGACAGGGAAACACTGAAGCTTTCTTT. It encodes CASSQDGQGNTEAFF.

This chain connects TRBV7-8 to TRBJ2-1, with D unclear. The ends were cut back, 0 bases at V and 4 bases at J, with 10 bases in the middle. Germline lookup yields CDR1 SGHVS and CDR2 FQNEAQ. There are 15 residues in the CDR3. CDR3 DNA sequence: TGTGCCAGCAGCTTAGCTATCCTGCCTTACAATGAGCAGTTCTTC. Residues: CASSLAILPYNEQFF.

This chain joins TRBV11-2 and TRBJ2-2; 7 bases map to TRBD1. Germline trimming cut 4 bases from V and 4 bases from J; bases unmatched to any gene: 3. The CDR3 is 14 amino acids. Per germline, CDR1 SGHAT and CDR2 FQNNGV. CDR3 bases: TGTGCCAGCAGCTCGTACAGGGGCACCGGGGAGCTGTTTTTT. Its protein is CASSSYRGTGELFF.

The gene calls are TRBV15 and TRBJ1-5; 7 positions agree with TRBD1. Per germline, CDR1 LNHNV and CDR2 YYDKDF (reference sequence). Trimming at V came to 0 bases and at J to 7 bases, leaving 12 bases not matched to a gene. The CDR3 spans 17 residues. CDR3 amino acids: CATSRDHRQGIPQPQHF. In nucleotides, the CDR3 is TGTGCCACCAGCAGAGATCATCGACAGGGCATCCCCCAGCCCCAGCATTTT.

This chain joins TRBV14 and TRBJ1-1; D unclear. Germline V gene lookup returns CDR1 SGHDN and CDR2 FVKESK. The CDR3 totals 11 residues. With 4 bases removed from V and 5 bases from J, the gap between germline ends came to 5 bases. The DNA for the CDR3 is TGTGCCAGCAGCCCGCTAACTGAAGCTTTCTTT. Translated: CASSPLTEAFF. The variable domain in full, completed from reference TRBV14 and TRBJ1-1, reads EAGVTQFPSHSVIEKGQTVTLRCDPISGHDNLYWYRRVMGKEIKFLLHFVKESKQDESGMPNNRFLAERTGGTYSTLKVQPAELEDSGVYFCASSPLTEAFFGQGTRLTVV.

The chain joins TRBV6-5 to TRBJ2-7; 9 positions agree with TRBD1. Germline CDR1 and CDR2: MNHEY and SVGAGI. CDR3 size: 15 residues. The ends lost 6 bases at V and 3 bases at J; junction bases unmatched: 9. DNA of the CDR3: TGTGCCAGCAGGACCCGGGACAGGGCTCTCTACGAGCAGTACTTC. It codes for CASRTRDRALYEQYF.

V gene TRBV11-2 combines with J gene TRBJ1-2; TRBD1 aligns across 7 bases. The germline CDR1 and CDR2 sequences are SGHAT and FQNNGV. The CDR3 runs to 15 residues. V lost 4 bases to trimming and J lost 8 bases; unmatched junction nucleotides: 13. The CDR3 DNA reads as TGTGCCAGCAGCTCCGTCCGGGACAGAGGTGGGGGCTACACCTTC. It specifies CASSSVRDRGGGYTF.

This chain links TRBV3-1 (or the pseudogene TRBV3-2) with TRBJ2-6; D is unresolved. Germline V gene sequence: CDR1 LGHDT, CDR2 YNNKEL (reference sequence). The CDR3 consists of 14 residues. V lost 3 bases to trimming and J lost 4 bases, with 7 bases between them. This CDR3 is CASSHLSGANVLTF. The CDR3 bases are TGTGCCAGCAGCCATCTTTCCGGGGCCAACGTCCTGACTTTC.

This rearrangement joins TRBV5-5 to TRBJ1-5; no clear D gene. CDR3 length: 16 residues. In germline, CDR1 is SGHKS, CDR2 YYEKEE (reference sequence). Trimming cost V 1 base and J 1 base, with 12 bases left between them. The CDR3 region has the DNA TGTGCCAGCAGCTTGTACCCTACCTGGAGCAATCAGCCCCAGCATTTT. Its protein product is CASSLYPTWSNQPQHF.

The CDR3 nucleotides read TGTGCCAGCAGGGGACTAGCGGGGGGTCCGTACAATGAGCAGTTCTTC. Residues: CASRGLAGGPYNEQFF. The V and J genes are TRBV7-2 and TRBJ2-1; TRBD2 agrees at 15 bases. Germline V gene sequence: CDR1 SGHTA, CDR2 FQGNSA. The CDR3 totals 16 residues. V shed 6 bases, J shed 4 bases, and the junction held 4 bases outside the gene matches.

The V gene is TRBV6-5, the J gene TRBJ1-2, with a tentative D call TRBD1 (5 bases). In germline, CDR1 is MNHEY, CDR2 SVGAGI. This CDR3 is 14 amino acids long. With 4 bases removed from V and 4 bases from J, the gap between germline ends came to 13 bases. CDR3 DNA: TGTGCCAGCAGTTCCCTGGGGGGAAGCTATGGCTACACCTTC. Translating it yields CASSSLGGSYGYTF.

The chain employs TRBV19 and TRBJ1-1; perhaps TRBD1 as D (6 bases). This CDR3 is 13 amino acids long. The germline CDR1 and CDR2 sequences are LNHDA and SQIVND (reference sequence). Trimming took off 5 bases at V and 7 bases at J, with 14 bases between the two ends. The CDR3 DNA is TGTGCCAGTAGTTGGGGGGGGGCTGATGAAGCTTTCTTT. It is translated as CASSWGGADEAFF.

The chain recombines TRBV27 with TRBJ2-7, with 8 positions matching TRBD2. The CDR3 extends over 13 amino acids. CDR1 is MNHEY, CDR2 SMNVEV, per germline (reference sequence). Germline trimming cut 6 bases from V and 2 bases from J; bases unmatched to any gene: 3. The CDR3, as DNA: TGTGCCAGCAGGCACGGGGGGGCCTACGAGCAGTACTTC. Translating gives CASRHGGAYEQYF.

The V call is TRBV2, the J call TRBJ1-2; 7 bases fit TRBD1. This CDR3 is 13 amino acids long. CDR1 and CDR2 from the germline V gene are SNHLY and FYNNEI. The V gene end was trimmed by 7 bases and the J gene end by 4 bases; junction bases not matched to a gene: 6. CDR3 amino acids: CASTGDSSYGYTF. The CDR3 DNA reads TGTGCCAGCACCGGGGACAGTTCCTATGGCTACACCTTC.

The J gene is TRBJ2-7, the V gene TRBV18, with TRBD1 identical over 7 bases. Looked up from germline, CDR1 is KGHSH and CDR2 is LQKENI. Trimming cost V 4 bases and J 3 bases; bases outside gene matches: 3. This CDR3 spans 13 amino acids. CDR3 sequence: CASSQGQDYEQYF. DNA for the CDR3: TGTGCCAGCTCACAAGGACAGGACTACGAGCAGTACTTC. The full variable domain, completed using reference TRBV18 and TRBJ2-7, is NAGVMQNPRHLVRRRGQEARLRCSPMKGHSHVYWYRQLPEEGLKFMVYLQKENIIDESGMPKERFSAEFPKEGPSILRIQQVVRGDSAAYFCASSQGQDYEQYFGPGTRLTVT.

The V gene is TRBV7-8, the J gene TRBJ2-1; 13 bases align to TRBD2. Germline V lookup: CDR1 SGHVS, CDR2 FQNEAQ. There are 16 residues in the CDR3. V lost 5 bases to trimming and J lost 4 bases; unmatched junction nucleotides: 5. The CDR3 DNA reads TGTGCCAGCAGCCATACGGGACTAGCGGGATACAATGAGCAGTTCTTC. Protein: CASSHTGLAGYNEQFF. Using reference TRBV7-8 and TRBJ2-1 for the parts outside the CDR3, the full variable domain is GAGVSQSPRYKVAKRGQDVALRCDPISGHVSLFWYQQALGQGPEFLTYFQNEAQLDKSGLPSDRFFAERPEGSVSTLKIQRTQQEDSAVYLCASSHTGLAGYNEQFFGPGTRLTVL.

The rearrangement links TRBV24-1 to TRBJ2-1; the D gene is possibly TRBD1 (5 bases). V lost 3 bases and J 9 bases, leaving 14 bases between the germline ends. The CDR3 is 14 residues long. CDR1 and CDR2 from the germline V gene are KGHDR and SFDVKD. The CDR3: CATSDRKGWGEQFF. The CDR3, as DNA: TGTGCCACCAGTGATAGGAAGGGGTGGGGTGAGCAGTTCTTC.

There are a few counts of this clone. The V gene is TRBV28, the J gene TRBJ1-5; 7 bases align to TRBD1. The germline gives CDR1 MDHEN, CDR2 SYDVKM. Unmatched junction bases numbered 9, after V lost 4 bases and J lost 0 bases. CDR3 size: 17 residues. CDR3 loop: CASSSRGQIVSNQPQHF. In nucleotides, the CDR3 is TGTGCCAGCAGTTCGAGGGGACAGATAGTTAGCAATCAGCCCCAGCATTTT. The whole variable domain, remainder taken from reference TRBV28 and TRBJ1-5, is DVKVTQSSRYLVKRTGEKVFLECVQDMDHENMFWYRQDPGLGLRLIYFSYDVKMKEKGDIPEGYSVSREKKERFSLILESASTNQTSMYLCASSSRGQIVSNQPQHFGDGTRLSIL.

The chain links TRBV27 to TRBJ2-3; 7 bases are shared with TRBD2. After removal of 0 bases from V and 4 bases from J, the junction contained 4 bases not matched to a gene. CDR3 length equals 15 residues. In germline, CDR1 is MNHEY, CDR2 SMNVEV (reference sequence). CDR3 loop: CASSLSGGSPDTQYF. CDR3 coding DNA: TGTGCCAGCAGTTTATCTGGCGGGAGCCCAGATACGCAGTATTTT.

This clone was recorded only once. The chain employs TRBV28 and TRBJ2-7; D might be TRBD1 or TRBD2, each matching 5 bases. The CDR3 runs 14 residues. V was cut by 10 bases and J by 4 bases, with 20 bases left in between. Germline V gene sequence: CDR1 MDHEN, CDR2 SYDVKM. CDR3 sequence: CATTPGRQAYEQYV. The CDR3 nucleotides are TGTGCCACGACCCCGGGACGTCAAGCTTACGAGCAGTACGTC.

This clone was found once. Written as DNA, the CDR3 is TGTGCCAGCAGCTCGGGGCAGTCAAATCAGCCCCAGCATTTT. This codes for CASSSGQSNQPQHF. The chain combines TRBV7-2 with TRBJ1-5, with TRBD1 as a possible D gene (5 bases). This CDR3 has 14 amino acids. Deletions cut 4 bases from V and 4 bases from J, with 11 bases between. Germline lookup yields CDR1 SGHTA and CDR2 FQGNSA.

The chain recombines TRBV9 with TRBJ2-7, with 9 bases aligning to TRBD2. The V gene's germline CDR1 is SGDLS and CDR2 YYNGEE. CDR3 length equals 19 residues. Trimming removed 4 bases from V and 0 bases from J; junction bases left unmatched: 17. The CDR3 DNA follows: TGTGCCAGCAGCAGATTACATGGGACTAGCTGGAGATGCTCCTACGAGCAGTACTTC. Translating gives CASSRLHGTSWRCSYEQYF.

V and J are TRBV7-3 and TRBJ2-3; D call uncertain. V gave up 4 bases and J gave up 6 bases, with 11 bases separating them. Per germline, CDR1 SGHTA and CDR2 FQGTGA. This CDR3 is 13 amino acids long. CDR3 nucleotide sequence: TGTGCCAGCAGCTCTCCCCTAGAGGATACGCAGTATTTT. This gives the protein CASSSPLEDTQYF. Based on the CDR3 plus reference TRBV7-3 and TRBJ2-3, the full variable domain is GAGVSQTPSNKVTEKGKYVELRCDPISGHTALYWYRQSLGQGPEFLIYFQGTGAADDSGLPNDRFFAVRPEGSVSTLKIQRTERGDSAVYLCASSSPLEDTQYFGPGTRLTVL.

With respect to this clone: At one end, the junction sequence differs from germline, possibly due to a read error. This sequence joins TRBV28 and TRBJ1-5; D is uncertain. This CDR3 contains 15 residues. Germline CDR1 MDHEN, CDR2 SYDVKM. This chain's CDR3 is CASSLWSSSNQSQHF. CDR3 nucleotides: TGTGCCAGCAGTTTATGGAGTAGTAGCAATCAGTCCCAGCATTTT.

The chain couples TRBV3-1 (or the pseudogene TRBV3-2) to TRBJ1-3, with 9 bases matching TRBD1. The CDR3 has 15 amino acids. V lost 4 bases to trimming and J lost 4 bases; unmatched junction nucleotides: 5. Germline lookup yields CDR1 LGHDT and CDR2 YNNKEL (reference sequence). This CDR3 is CASSPGQGPGNTIYF. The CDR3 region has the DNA TGTGCCAGCAGCCCGGGACAGGGTCCGGGAAACACCATATATTTT.

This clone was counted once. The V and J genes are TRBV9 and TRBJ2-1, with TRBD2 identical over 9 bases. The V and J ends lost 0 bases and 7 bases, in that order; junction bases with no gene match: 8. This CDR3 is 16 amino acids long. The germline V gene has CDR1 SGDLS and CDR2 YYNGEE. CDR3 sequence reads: CASSVEAGGPWNEQFF. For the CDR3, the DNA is TGTGCCAGCAGCGTAGAGGCGGGGGGGCCTTGGAATGAGCAGTTCTTC.